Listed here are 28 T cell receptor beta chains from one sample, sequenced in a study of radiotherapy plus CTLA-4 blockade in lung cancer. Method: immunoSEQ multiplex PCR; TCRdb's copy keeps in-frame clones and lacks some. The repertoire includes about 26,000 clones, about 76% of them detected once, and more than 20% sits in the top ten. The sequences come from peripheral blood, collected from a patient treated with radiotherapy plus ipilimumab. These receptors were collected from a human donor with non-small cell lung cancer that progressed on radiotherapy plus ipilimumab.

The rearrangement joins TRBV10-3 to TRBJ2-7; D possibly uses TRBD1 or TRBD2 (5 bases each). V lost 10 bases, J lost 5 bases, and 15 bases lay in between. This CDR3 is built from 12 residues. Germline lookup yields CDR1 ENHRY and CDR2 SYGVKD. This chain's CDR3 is CATGTPRNEQYF. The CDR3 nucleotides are TGTGCCACCGGGACCCCGCGGAACGAGCAGTACTTC.

The CDR3 DNA sequence: TGCAGCGTTGAAGACCTTATTGGGACAGGGAGCTACGAGCAGTACTTC. Protein sequence: CSVEDLIGTGSYEQYF. The chain carries TRBV29-1 and TRBJ2-7; 9 bases are shared with TRBD1. The V segment lost 0 bases and the J segment 3 bases; nucleotides outside the gene matches: 9. The CDR3 length is 16 residues. Germline CDR1 and CDR2: SQVTM and ANQGSEA.

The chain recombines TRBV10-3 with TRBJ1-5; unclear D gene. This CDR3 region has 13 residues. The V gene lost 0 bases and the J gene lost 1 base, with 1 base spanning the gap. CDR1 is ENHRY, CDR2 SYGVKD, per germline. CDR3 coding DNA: TGTGCCATCAGTGAGTCAAGCAATCAGCCCCAGCATTTT. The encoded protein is CAISESSNQPQHF.

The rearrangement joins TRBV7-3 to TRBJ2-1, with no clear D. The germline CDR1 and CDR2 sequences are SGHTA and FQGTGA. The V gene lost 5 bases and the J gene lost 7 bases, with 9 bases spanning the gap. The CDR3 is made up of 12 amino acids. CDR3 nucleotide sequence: TGTGCCAGCAGCCCGGAACCGAATGAGCAGTTCTTC. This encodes CASSPEPNEQFF.

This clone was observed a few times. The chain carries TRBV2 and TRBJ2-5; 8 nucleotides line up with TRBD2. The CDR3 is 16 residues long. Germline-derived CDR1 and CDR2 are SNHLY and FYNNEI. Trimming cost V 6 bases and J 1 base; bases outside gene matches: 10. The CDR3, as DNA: TGTGCCAGCAGCGCCGGGGGCGGGGGGCCCCAAGAGACCCAGTACTTC. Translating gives CASSAGGGGPQETQYF.

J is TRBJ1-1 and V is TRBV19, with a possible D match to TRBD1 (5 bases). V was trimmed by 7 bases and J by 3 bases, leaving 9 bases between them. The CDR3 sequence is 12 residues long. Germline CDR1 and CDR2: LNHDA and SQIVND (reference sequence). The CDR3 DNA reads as TGTGCCAGTACGTTAGGGGACACTGAAGCTTTCTTT. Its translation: CASTLGDTEAFF.

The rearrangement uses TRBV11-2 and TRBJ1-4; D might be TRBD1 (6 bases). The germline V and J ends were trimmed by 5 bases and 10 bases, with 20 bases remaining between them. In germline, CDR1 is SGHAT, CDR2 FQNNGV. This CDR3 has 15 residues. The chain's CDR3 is CASSQIRGARGKLFF. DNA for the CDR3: TGTGCCAGCAGCCAAATTCGGGGGGCCCGGGGAAAACTGTTTTTT.

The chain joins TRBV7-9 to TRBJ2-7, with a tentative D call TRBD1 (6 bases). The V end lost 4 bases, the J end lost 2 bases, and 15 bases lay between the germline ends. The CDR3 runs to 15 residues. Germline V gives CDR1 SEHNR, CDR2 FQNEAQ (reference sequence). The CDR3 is CASSSLQGSTYEQYF. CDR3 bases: TGTGCCAGCAGCTCCCTACAGGGATCAACCTACGAGCAGTACTTC.

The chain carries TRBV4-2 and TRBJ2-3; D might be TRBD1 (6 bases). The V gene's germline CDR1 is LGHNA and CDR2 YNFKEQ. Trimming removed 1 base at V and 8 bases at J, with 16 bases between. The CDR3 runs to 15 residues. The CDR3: CASSQGQNQGFTQYF. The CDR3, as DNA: TGTGCCAGCAGCCAAGGCCAGAATCAGGGGTTTACGCAGTATTTT.

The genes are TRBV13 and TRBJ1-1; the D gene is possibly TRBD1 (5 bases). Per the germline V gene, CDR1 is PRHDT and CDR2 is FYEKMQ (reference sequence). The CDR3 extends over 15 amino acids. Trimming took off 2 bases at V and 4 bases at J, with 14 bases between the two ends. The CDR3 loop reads CASSLPSQGTTEAFF. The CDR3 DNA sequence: TGTGCCAGCAGCTTACCCTCCCAGGGTACCACTGAAGCTTTCTTT. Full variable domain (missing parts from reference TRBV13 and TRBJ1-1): AAGVIQSPRHLIKEKRETATLKCYPIPRHDTVYWYQQGPGQDPQFLISFYEKMQSDKGSIPDRFSAQQFSDYHSELNMSSLELGDSALYFCASSLPSQGTTEAFFGQGTRLTVV.

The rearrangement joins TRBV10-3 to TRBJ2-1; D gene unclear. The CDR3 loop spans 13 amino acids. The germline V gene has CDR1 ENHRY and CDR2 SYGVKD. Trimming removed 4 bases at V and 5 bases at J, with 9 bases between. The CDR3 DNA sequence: TGTGCCATCAGTGCGCCTCGAAACAATGAGCAGTTCTTC. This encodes CAISAPRNNEQFF.

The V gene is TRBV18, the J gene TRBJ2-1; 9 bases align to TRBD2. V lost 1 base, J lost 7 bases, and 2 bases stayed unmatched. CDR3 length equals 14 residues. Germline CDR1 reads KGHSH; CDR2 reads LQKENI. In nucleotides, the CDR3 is TGTGCCAGCTCACCACTAGCGGGAGTGAATGAGCAGTTCTTC. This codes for CASSPLAGVNEQFF.

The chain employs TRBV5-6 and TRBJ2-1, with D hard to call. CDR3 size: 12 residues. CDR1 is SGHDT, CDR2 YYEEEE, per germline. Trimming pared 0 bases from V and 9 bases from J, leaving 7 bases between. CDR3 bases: TGTGCCAGCAGCTTGGTGGAGTCTGAGCAGTTCTTC. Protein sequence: CASSLVESEQFF.

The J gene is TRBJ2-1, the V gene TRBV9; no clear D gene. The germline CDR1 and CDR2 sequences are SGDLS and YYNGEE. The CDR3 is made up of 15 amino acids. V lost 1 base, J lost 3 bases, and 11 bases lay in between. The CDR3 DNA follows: TGTGCCAGCAGCGTAACTGGATCAGGCTACAATGAGCAGTTCTTC. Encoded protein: CASSVTGSGYNEQFF.

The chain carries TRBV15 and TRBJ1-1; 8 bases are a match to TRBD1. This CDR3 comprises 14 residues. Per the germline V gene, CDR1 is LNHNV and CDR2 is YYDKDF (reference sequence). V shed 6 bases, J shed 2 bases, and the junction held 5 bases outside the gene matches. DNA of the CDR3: TGTGCCACCAGACGGGACAGGCTAAACACTGAAGCTTTCTTT. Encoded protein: CATRRDRLNTEAFF.

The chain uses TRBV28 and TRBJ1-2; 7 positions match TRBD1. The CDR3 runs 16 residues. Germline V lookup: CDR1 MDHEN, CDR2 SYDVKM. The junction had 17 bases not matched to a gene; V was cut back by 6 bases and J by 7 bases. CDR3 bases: TGTGCCAGCAGCCTGACAGGGTCGTATATAGGACGTGGCTACACCTTC. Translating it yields CASSLTGSYIGRGYTF.

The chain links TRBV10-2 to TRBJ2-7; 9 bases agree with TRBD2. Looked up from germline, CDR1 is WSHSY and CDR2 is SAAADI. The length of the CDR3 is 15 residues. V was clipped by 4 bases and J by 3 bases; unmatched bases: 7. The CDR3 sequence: CASSGERLADYEQYF. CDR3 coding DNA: TGCGCCAGCAGTGGTGAAAGACTAGCGGACTACGAGCAGTACTTC.

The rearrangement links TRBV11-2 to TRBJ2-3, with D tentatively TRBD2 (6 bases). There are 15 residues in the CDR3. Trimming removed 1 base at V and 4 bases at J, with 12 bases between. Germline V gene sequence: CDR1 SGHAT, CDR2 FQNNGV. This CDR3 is CASSLGLGQADTQYF. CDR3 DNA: TGTGCCAGCAGCTTAGGACTAGGTCAAGCAGATACGCAGTATTTT.

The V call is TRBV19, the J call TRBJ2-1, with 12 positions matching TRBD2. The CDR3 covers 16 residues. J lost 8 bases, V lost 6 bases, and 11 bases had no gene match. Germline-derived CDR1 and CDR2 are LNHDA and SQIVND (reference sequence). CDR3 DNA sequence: TGTGCCAGTAGCCTAGCGGGGGGGACCATCAATGATGAGCAGTTCTTC. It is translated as CASSLAGGTINDEQFF.

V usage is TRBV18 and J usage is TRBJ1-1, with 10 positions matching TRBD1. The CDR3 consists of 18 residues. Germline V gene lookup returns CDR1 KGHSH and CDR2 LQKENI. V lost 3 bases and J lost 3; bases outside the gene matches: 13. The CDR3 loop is CASSPTGGFPPADTEAFF. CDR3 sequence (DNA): TGTGCCAGCTCACCGACAGGGGGCTTTCCCCCCGCGGACACTGAAGCTTTCTTT.

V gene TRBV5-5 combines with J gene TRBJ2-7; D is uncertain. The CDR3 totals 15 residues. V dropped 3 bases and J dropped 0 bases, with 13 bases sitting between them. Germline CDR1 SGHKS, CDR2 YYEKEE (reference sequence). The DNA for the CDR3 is TGTGCCAGCAGCTCGGCCGGGCAGATCTCCTACGAGCAGTACTTC. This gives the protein CASSSAGQISYEQYF. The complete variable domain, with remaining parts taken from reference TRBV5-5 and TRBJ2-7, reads DAGVTQSPTHLIKTRGQQVTLRCSPISGHKSVSWYQQVLGQGPQFIFQYYEKEERGRGNFPDRFSARQFPNYSSELNVNALLLGDSALYLCASSSAGQISYEQYFGPGTRLTVT.

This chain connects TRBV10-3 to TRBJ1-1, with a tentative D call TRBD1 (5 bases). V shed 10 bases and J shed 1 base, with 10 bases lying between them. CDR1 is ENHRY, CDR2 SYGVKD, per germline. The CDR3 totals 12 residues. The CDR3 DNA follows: TGTGCCACGCGGGGGACGAACACTGAAGCTTTCTTT. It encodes CATRGTNTEAFF.

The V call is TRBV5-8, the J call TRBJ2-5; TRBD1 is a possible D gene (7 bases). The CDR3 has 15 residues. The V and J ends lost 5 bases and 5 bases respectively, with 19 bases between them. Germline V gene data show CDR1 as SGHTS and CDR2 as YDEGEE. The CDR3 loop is CASSSTSGGGETQYF. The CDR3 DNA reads TGTGCCAGCAGTTCCACATCAGGGGGAGGCGAGACCCAGTACTTC.

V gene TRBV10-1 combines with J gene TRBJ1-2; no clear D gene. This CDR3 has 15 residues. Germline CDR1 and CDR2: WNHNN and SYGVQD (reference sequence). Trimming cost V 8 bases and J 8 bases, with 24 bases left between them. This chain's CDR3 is CASGFDRESLKGYTF. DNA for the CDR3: TGCGCCAGCGGCTTCGACCGGGAGAGCCTAAAGGGCTACACCTTC.

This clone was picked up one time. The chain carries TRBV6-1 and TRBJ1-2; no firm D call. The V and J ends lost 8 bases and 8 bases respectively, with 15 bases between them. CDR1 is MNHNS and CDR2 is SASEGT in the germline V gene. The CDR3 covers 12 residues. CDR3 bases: TGTGCCAGCCGGACCCGGGCAGTGGGCTACACCTTC. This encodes CASRTRAVGYTF.

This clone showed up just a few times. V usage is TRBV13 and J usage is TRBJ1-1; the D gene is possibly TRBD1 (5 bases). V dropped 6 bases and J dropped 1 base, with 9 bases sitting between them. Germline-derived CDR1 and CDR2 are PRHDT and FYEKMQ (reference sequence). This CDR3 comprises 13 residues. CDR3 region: CASSLTANTEAFF. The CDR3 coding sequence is TGTGCCAGCAGTTTGACAGCGAACACTGAAGCTTTCTTT. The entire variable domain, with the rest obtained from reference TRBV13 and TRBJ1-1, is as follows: AAGVIQSPRHLIKEKRETATLKCYPIPRHDTVYWYQQGPGQDPQFLISFYEKMQSDKGSIPDRFSAQQFSDYHSELNMSSLELGDSALYFCASSLTANTEAFFGQGTRLTVV.

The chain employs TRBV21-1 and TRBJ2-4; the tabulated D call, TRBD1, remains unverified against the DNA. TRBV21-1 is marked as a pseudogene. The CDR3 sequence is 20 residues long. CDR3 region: CASSKDPQGTWVLAKNIQYF. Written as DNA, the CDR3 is TGTGCCAGCAGCAAAGATCCGCAGGGAACGTGGGTCCTAGCCAAAAACATTCAGTACTTC.

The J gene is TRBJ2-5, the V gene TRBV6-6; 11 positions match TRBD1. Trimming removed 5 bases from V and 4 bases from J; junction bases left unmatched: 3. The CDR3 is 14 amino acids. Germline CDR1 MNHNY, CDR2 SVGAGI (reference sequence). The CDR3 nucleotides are TGTGCCAGCAGTGCCGGGACAGGGGGAGAGACCCAGTACTTC. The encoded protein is CASSAGTGGETQYF.